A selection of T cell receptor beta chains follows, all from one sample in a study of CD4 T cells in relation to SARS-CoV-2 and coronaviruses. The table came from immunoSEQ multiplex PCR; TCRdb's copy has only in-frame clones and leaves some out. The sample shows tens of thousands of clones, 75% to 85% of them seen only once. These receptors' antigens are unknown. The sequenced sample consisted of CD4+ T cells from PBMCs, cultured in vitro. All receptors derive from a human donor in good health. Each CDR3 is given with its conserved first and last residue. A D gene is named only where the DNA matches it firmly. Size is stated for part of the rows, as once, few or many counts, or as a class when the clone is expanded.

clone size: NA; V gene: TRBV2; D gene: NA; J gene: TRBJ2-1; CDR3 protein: CASSSRTDEQFF; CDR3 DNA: TGTGCCAGCAGTTCCCGGACGGATGAGCAGTTCTTC
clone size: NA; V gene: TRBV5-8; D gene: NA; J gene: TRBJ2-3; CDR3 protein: CASSLGSTDTQYF; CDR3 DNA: TGTGCCAGCAGCCTCGGGAGCACAGATACGCAGTATTTT
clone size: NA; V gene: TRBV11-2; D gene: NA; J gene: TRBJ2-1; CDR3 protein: CASRDIRGLYNEQFF; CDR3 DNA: TGTGCCAGCAGAGATATCAGGGGCCTCTACAATGAGCAGTTCTTC
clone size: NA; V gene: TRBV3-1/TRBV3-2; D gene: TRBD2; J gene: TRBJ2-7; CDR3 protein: CASSQEKLLGGPIGTSGSMDEQYF; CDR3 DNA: TGTGCCAGCAGCCAAGAAAAACTCCTAGGGGGACCGATAGGGACTAGCGGGAGTATGGACGAGCAGTACTTC
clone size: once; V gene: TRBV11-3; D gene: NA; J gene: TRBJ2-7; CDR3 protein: CASSLGGRGANYEQYF; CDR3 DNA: TGTGCCAGCAGCTTAGGCGGCAGGGGGGCGAACTACGAGCAGTACTTC
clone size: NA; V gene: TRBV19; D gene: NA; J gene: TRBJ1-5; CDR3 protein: CASNSLQPQHF; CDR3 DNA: TGTGCCAGTAATAGTCTACAGCCCCAGCATTTT
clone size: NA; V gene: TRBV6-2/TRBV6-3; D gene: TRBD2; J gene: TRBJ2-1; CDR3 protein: CASSYKASGGNEQFF; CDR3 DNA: TGTGCCAGCAGTTACAAGGCTAGCGGGGGCAATGAGCAGTTCTTC
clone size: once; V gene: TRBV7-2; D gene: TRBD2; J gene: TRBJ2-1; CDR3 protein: CASSLSSGSGSGSNEQFF; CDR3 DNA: TGTGCCAGCAGCTTATCTTCGGGTAGCGGGAGCGGTTCCAATGAGCAGTTCTTC
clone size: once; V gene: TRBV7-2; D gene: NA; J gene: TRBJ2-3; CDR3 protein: CASSLAGEHTQYF; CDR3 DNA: TGTGCCAGCAGCTTAGCCGGGGAACATACGCAGTATTTT
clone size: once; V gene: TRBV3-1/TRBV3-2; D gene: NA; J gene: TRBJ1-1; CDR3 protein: CASSLSIKGTEAFF; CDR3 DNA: TGTGCCAGCAGCCTATCCATCAAAGGCACTGAAGCTTTCTTT
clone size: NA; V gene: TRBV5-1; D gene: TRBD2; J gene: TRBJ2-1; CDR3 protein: CASSHPPSGGATEQFF; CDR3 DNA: TGCGCCAGCAGTCACCCCCCTAGCGGGGGGGCCACTGAGCAGTTCTTC
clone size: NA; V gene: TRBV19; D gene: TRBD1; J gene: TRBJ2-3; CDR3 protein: CASGTGTSTDTQYF; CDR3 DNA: TGTGCCAGTGGGACAGGGACCTCCACAGATACGCAGTATTTT
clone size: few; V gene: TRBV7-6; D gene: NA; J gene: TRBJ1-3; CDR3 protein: CASSLVAGSGNTIYF; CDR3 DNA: TGTGCCAGCAGCTTAGTAGCAGGGTCTGGAAACACCATATATTTT
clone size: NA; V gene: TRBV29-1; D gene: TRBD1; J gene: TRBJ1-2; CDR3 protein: CSVRDRSYGYTF; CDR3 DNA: TGCAGCGTCAGGGACAGGTCCTATGGCTACACCTTC
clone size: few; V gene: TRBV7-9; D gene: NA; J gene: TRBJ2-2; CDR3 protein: CASSFNTVTGELFF; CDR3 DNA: TGTGCCAGCAGCTTCAACACCGTCACCGGGGAGCTGTTTTTT
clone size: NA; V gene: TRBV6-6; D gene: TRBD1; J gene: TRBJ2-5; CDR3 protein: CASSSPTGTGVETQYF; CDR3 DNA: TGTGCCAGCAGCTCACCAACCGGGACAGGGGTAGAGACCCAGTACTTC
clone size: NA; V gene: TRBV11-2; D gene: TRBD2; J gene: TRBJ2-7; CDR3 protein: CASSSVAGNSYEQYF; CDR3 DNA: TGTGCCAGCAGCTCTGTAGCGGGCAACTCCTACGAGCAGTACTTC
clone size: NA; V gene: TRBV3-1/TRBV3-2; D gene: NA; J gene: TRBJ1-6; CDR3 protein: CASSQPANSPLHF; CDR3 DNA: TGTGCCAGCAGCCAACCTGCTAATTCACCCCTCCACTTT
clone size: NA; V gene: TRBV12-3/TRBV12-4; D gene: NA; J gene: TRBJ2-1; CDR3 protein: CASDRGHYNEQFF; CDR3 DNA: TGTGCCAGCGACCGGGGGCACTACAATGAGCAGTTCTTC
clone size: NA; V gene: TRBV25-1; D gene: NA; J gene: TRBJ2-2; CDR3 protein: CASSDSNTGELFF; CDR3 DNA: TGTGCCAGCAGTGACTCGAACACCGGGGAGCTGTTTTTT
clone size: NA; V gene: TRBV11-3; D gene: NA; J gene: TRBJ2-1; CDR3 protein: CASSLPGVNEQFF; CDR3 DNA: TGTGCCAGCAGCCTTCCCGGGGTCAATGAGCAGTTCTTC
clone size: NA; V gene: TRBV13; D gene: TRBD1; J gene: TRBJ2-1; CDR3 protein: CASSLGPGQGYSYNEQFF; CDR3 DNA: TGTGCCAGCAGCTTAGGGCCGGGACAGGGCTACTCCTACAATGAGCAGTTCTTC
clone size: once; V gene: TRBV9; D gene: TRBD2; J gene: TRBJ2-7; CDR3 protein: CASSVGLATNSYEQYF; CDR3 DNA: TGTGCCAGCAGCGTAGGACTAGCGACTAACTCCTACGAGCAGTACTTC
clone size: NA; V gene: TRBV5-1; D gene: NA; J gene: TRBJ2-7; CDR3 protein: CASSFGTVGRSYEQYF; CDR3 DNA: TGCGCCAGCAGCTTTGGAACGGTAGGCCGGTCCTACGAGCAGTACTTC
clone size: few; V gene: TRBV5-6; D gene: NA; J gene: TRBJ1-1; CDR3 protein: CASSLDSGAGTEAFF; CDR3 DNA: TGTGCCAGCAGCCTCGACAGTGGGGCAGGCACTGAAGCTTTCTTT
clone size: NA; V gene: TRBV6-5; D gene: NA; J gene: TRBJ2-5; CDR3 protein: CASSYSSLYQETQYF; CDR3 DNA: TGTGCCAGCAGTTACTCGTCGCTGTACCAAGAGACCCAGTACTTC
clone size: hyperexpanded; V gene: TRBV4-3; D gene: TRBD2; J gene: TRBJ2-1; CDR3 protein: CASSQGSGGLDDEQFF; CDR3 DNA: TGCGCCAGCAGCCAAGGGTCGGGGGGGCTTGACGATGAGCAGTTCTTC
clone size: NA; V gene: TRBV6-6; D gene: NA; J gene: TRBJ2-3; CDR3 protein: CASSQRLTADTQYF; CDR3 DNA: TGTGCCAGCAGCCAGAGACTAACGGCAGATACGCAGTATTTT
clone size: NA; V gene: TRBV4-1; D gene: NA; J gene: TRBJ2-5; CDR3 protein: CASSLGTFETQYF; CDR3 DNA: TGCGCCAGCAGCCTAGGGACTTTTGAGACCCAGTACTTC
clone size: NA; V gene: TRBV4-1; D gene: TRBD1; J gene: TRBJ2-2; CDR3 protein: CASSQQTGDTGELFF; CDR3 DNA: TGCGCCAGCAGCCAACAAACAGGGGACACCGGGGAGCTGTTTTTT
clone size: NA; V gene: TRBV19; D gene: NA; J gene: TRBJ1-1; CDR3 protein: CASSIVDGPEAFF; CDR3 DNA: TGTGCCAGTAGTATAGTGGACGGTCCTGAAGCTTTCTTT
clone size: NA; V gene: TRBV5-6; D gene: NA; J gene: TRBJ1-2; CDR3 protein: CASSLGDAGWDTF; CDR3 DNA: TGTGCCAGCAGCTTGGGAGACGCGGGGTGGGACACCTTC
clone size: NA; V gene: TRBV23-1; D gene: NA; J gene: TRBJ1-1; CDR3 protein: CASSRIQATEAFF; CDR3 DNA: TGCGCCAGCAGTCGCATACAGGCCACTGAAGCTTTCTTT
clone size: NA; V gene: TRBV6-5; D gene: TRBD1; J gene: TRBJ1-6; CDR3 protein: CASSQGDSPLHF; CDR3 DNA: TGTGCCAGCAGCCAGGGGGATTCACCCCTCCACTTT
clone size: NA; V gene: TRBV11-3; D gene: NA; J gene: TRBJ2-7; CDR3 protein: CASSLGWQGGDEQYF; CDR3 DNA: TGTGCCAGCAGCTTAGGGTGGCAGGGCGGCGACGAGCAGTACTTC
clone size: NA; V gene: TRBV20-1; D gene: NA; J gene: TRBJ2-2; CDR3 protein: CSASGVTGELFF; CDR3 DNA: TGCAGTGCTAGTGGGGTCACCGGGGAGCTGTTTTTT
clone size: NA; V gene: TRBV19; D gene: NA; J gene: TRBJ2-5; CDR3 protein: CASSIDVQETQYF; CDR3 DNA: TGTGCCAGTAGTATAGATGTCCAAGAGACCCAGTACTTC
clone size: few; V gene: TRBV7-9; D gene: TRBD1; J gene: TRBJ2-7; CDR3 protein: CASSLVLTGGTYEQYF; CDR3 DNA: TGTGCCAGCAGCTTAGTCCTGACAGGGGGCACCTACGAGCAGTACTTC
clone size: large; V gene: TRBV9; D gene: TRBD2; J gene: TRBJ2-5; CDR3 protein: CASSPRTGGGETQYF; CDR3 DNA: TGTGCCAGCAGCCCACGAACGGGAGGCGGGGAGACCCAGTACTTC
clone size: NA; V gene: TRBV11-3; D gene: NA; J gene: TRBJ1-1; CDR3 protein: CASSRHGTPNTEAFF; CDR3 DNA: TGTGCCAGCAGCCGCCACGGGACACCCAACACTGAAGCTTTCTTT
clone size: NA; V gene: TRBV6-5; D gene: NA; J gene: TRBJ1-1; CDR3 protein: CASSLTQVNTEAFF; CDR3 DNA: TGTGCCAGCAGTTTAACTCAGGTGAACACTGAAGCTTTCTTT
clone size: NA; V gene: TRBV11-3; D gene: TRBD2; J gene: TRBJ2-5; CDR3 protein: CASSLGTSGQETQYF; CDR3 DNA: TGTGCCAGCAGCTTAGGTACTAGCGGCCAAGAGACCCAGTACTTC
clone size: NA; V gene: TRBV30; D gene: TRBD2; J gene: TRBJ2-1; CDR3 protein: CAWRIAGGNEQFF; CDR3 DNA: TGTGCCTGGAGGATAGCGGGAGGTAATGAGCAGTTCTTC
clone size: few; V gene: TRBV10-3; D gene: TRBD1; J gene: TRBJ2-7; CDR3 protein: CAISPGTGFYEQYF; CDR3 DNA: TGTGCCATCAGCCCCGGGACAGGGTTTTACGAGCAGTACTTC
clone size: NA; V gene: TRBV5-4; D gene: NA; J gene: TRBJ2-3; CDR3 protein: CASSRGTDTQYF; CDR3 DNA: TGTGCCAGCAGCAGGGGGACAGATACGCAGTATTTT
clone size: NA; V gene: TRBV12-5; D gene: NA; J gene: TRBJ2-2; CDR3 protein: CASGLGRFLTGELFF; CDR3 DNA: TGTGCTAGTGGTTTAGGACGGTTTCTCACCGGGGAGCTGTTTTTT
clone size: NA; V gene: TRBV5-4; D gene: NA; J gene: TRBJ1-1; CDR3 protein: CASSLGEGRTEAFF; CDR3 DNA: TGTGCCAGCAGCTTGGGTGAAGGGAGGACTGAAGCTTTCTTT
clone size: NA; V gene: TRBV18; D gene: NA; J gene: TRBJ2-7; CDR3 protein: CASSPGDGPNDEQYF; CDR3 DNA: TGTGCCAGCTCACCCGGGGACGGACCTAACGACGAGCAGTACTTC
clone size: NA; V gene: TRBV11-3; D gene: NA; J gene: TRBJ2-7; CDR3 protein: CASSLGASSYEQYF; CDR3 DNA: TGTGCCAGCAGCTTAGGGGCCAGCTCCTACGAGCAGTACTTC
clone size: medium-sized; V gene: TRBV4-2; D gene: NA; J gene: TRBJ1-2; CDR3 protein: CASSQDRSGTVANYGYTF; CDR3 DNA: TGTGCCAGCAGCCAAGATCGGTCAGGTACAGTAGCTAACTATGGCTACACCTTC
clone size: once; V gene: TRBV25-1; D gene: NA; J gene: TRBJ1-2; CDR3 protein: CASSDGHGGYTF; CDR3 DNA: TGTGCCAGCAGTGATGGACACGGTGGCTACACCTTC
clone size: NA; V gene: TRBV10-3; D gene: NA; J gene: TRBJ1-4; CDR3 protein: CAISVGGSNEKLFF; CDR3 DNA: TGTGCCATCAGTGTTGGGGGGAGTAATGAAAAACTGTTTTTT
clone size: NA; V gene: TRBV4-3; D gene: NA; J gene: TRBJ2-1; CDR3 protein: CASSQWGSYNEQFF; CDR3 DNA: TGCGCCAGCAGCCAATGGGGATCCTACAATGAGCAGTTCTTC
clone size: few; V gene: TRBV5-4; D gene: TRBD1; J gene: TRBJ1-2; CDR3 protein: CASSHKTTGGIGYGYTF; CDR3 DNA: TGTGCCAGCAGCCATAAAACGACAGGGGGCATAGGCTATGGCTACACCTTC
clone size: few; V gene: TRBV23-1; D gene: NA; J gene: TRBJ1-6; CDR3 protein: CASSLARIFKSSPLHF; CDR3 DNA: TGCGCCAGCAGTCTCGCGCGGATATTTAAAAGCTCACCCCTCCACTTT
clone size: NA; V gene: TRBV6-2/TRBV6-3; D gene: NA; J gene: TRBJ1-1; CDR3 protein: CASSYSFREAFF; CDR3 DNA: TGTGCCAGCAGTTACTCGTTCCGGGAAGCTTTCTTT
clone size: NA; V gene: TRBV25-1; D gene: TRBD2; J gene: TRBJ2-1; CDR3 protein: CASALSGTSGGNEQFF; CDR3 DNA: TGTGCCAGCGCCTTGTCCGGGACTAGCGGGGGCAATGAGCAGTTCTTC